This T cell receptor beta chain was recovered during a study of PD-L1 blockade in urothelial cancer. Study context: T cell content in blood samples showed a median of about 140,000.

The time point here: peripheral blood 6 weeks after treatment start. Synthetic TCR analog templates were spiked into all PCRs individually. Sequencing was performed with immunoSEQ multiplex PCR; in TCRdb, only in-frame clones are kept and a portion is missing. Here the sample spans around 100,000 clones, 85% to 95% being singletons. V gave up 8 bases and J gave up 6 bases; unmatched junction bases: 2. The CDR3 consists of 11 residues. Germline lookup yields CDR1 SGHRS and CDR2 YFSETQ. Source: PBMCs, taken around atezolizumab (anti-PD-L1) treatment. This receptor was obtained from a man aged 55 to 70 with urothelial cancer. The chain is built from TRBV5-1 and TRBJ1-1, with 9 bases lining up with TRBD1. DNA for the CDR3: TGCGCCAGTCGACAGGGGGCTGAAGCTTTCTTT. Amino acids: CASRQGAEAFF.